Given below is one TCR beta chain in context. The target antigen is unknown. These data belong to a study of regulatory T cells in long-lasting Graves disease. General observations from the study: Public clonotype sharing was higher in persistent than newly diagnosed patients. Persistent disease preferred TRBV28, TRBJ1-2 and TRBJ2-5; new disease, TRBV20-1 and TRBJ2-1. Patients with persistent Graves' had lower TCR diversity than newly diagnosed patients.

V lost 5 bases and J lost 8; bases outside the gene matches: 11. CDR1 SGHTA and CDR2 FQGNSA come from the germline V gene. This CDR3 comprises 15 residues. Both iRepertoire HTBI primers and Arm-PCR of CDR3 regions were used to build the TCR beta libraries. In TCRdb, the multiplex PCR reads were re-called with MiXCR into one record per CDR3 protein. Here the sample spans 200,000 to 250,000 distinct CDR3 sequences, around 17% being singletons. Time point specified: newly diagnosed GD, antithyroid drugs for less than 3 months. RNA extracted from PBMCs served as the sequencing template. An endocrinology unit in Xi'an, China, supplied the patients.

The sequence came from a female donor with Graves disease. The input for sequencing was peripheral blood mononuclear cells (PBMCs), taken at new diagnosis, from a patient treated with antithyroid drugs. This sequence joins TRBV7-2 and TRBJ2-1; TRBD1 matches at 8 bases. CDR3 bases: TGTGCCAGCAGCCAAGGACAGGGCGGTTCAGATGAGCAGTTCTTC. Translated: CASSQGQGGSDEQFF. Combining the CDR3 with reference TRBV7-2 and TRBJ2-1 gives the whole variable domain GAGVSQSPSNKVTEKGKDVELRCDPISGHTALYWYRQSLGQGLEFLIYFQGNSAPDKSGLPSDRFSAERTGGSVSTLTIQRTQQEDSAVYLCASSQGQGGSDEQFFGPGTRLTVL.